This is a list of T cell receptor beta chains from one sample in a study of T cells in narcolepsy. The table came from immunoSEQ multiplex PCR; TCRdb's copy has only in-frame clones and leaves some out. Among 20,000 to 30,000 clones, about 86% were seen once, and the ten largest hold over 0.55%. The sequencing sample was made of CD45RA- memory CD4+ T cells from PBMCs. The receptors were sampled from a human donor with narcolepsy. Each CDR3 is given with its conserved first and last residue. The order of the fields is clone size, D gene, J gene, V gene, CDR3 DNA, CDR3 protein. The D gene is left open where the match is weak. Not all rows give a size; the values are once, few, many and, for expanded clones, a class.

size: -
D: TRBD2
J: TRBJ2-1
V: TRBV30
DNA: TGTGCCTGGAGCGGAAAGCGGGGGACTAACAATGAGCAGTTCTTC
CDR3: CAWSGKRGTNNEQFF

size: -
D: -
J: TRBJ1-1
V: TRBV5-1
DNA: TGCGCCAGCAGCTTGGCCCCGAGACAGGACCCCTGGAGAGGCACTGAAGCTTTCTTT
CDR3: CASSLAPRQDPWRGTEAFF

size: few
D: -
J: TRBJ2-6
V: TRBV7-9
DNA: TGTGCCAGCAGCTTCCGGAGGGGCCTTACTGGGGCCAACGTCCTGACTTTC
CDR3: CASSFRRGLTGANVLTF

size: -
D: TRBD1
J: TRBJ1-3
V: TRBV25-1
DNA: TGTGCCAGCAGTGAAACTCTCACAGGGGCTGGAAACACCATATATTTT
CDR3: CASSETLTGAGNTIYF

size: -
D: TRBD1
J: TRBJ1-2
V: TRBV28
DNA: TGTGCCAGCTGGAGGACAGGGGGCCCTGGCTACACCTTC
CDR3: CASWRTGGPGYTF

size: -
D: TRBD1
J: TRBJ2-5
V: TRBV4-1
DNA: TGCGCCAGCAGCCAAGATGAGGGGGCGCGGGAGACCCAGTACTTC
CDR3: CASSQDEGARETQYF

size: -
D: TRBD2
J: TRBJ2-7
V: TRBV5-1
DNA: TGCGCCAGCCTCAGCGGGACTGGCTCCTACGAGCAGTACTTC
CDR3: CASLSGTGSYEQYF

size: -
D: -
J: TRBJ2-7
V: TRBV28
DNA: TGTGCCAGTAGCACAGTGGAGCAGTACTTC
CDR3: CASSTVEQYF

size: -
D: TRBD2
J: TRBJ2-3
V: TRBV4-3
DNA: TGCGCCAGCAGCCAAGTGGCTAGCGGGGGGGTTCCCGGGTATTTT
CDR3: CASSQVASGGVPGYF

size: -
D: -
J: TRBJ1-1
V: TRBV6-4
DNA: TGTGCCAGCAGTGAAGGACAGGAAGCTTTCTTT
CDR3: CASSEGQEAFF

size: -
D: -
J: TRBJ1-1
V: TRBV5-8
DNA: TGTGCCAGCAGCTTCAGGAACACTGAAGCTTTCTTT
CDR3: CASSFRNTEAFF

size: -
D: TRBD1
J: TRBJ2-1
V: TRBV19
DNA: TGTGCCAGTAGTAAGCGACAGGGATGGGATGAGCAGTTCTTC
CDR3: CASSKRQGWDEQFF

size: -
D: -
J: TRBJ1-5
V: TRBV27
DNA: TGTGCCAGCAGTCAGAACAATCAGCCCCAGCATTTT
CDR3: CASSQNNQPQHF

size: once
D: -
J: TRBJ1-2
V: TRBV6-5
DNA: TGTGCCACCAGGGAAGCAGATGACTATGGCTACACCTTC
CDR3: CATREADDYGYTF

size: -
D: -
J: TRBJ1-3
V: TRBV5-1
DNA: TGCGCCAGCAGCTTGGCCCTTCGAAACACCATATATTTT
CDR3: CASSLALRNTIYF

size: few
D: TRBD2
J: TRBJ2-3
V: TRBV19
DNA: TGTGCCAGTAGTATAGGGCAGCGGGGGCCCACAGATACGCAGTATTTT
CDR3: CASSIGQRGPTDTQYF

size: -
D: -
J: TRBJ1-1
V: TRBV9
DNA: TGTGCCAGCAGCGTAGGCGGGGGCGCGGGCACTGAAGCTTTCTTT
CDR3: CASSVGGGAGTEAFF

size: -
D: TRBD1
J: TRBJ1-2
V: TRBV2
DNA: TGTGCCAGCAGTGGTCAGGGGGCTAGCACCTTC
CDR3: CASSGQGASTF

size: -
D: -
J: TRBJ2-7
V: TRBV6-1
DNA: TGTGCCAGCAGTGATACGGCCTGGGTAGCGGCTGGCTACGAGCAGTACTTC
CDR3: CASSDTAWVAAGYEQYF

size: -
D: TRBD1
J: TRBJ1-2
V: TRBV10-3
DNA: TGTGCCATCAGTGCACAGGGGAAGGGCTACACCTTC
CDR3: CAISAQGKGYTF

size: -
D: -
J: TRBJ1-4
V: TRBV15
DNA: TGTGCCACCAGCAGAGAACTGACTAATGAAAAACTGTTTTTT
CDR3: CATSRELTNEKLFF

size: -
D: -
J: TRBJ2-7
V: TRBV14
DNA: TGTGCCAGCAGCCAAGTAGGGTACTACGAGCAGTACTTC
CDR3: CASSQVGYYEQYF

size: -
D: TRBD1
J: TRBJ2-3
V: TRBV10-1
DNA: TGCGCCAGCAGTCCGTCGGGACAGGGGGGGAGAGATACGCAGTATTTT
CDR3: CASSPSGQGGRDTQYF

size: -
D: -
J: TRBJ2-5
V: TRBV11-3
DNA: TGTGCCAGCAGCTTTCGGTTGACGGATGAAGAGACCCAGTACTTC
CDR3: CASSFRLTDEETQYF

size: -
D: TRBD2
J: TRBJ2-1
V: TRBV5-1
DNA: TGCGCCAGCAGCATCCTAGCGGAGGACTACAATGAGCAGTTCTTC
CDR3: CASSILAEDYNEQFF

size: -
D: -
J: TRBJ2-1
V: TRBV11-2
DNA: TGTGCCAGCAGCCAAAGGGGGGGATGGAATGAGCAGTTCTTC
CDR3: CASSQRGGWNEQFF

size: few
D: TRBD1
J: TRBJ1-1
V: TRBV9
DNA: TGTGCCAGCAGCTTAACAGGGGGAACTGAAGCTTTCTTT
CDR3: CASSLTGGTEAFF

size: -
D: -
J: TRBJ2-2
V: TRBV10-3
DNA: TGTGCCATCAGTGGGGATGCCGGGGAGCTGTTTTTT
CDR3: CAISGDAGELFF

size: -
D: -
J: TRBJ1-4
V: TRBV7-8
DNA: TGTGCCAGCAGCTCCCAACAGGGAATTAATGAAAAACTGTTTTTT
CDR3: CASSSQQGINEKLFF

size: -
D: TRBD2
J: TRBJ2-7
V: TRBV28
DNA: TGTGCCACCTCCCAAAGCGGGATGTACTACGAGCAGTACTTC
CDR3: CATSQSGMYYEQYF

size: -
D: TRBD1
J: TRBJ2-7
V: TRBV19
DNA: TGTGCCAGTAGTACCTCCGGGACAGGGTCCTACGAGCAGTACTTC
CDR3: CASSTSGTGSYEQYF

size: few
D: -
J: TRBJ1-2
V: TRBV7-2
DNA: TGTGCCAGCAGCTTAGAACCCGAGAGCGGCTACACCTTC
CDR3: CASSLEPESGYTF

size: -
D: -
J: TRBJ2-5
V: TRBV18
DNA: TGTGCCAGCTCACAACAGAGGAGGGAGACCCAGTACTTC
CDR3: CASSQQRRETQYF

size: -
D: -
J: TRBJ1-1
V: TRBV9
DNA: TGTGCCAGCAGCGTAGACGGGGCGGACACTGAAGCTTTCTTT
CDR3: CASSVDGADTEAFF

size: -
D: TRBD2
J: TRBJ2-3
V: TRBV4-3
DNA: TGCGCCAGCAGCCAAGGAAGCGGGGGGATCACAGATACGCAGTATTTT
CDR3: CASSQGSGGITDTQYF

size: -
D: -
J: TRBJ2-7
V: TRBV6-1
DNA: TGTGCCAGCAGTGAATTGCAGTACGAGCAGTACTTC
CDR3: CASSELQYEQYF

size: -
D: -
J: TRBJ1-1
V: TRBV11-2
DNA: TGTGCCAGCAGCTTTTACGGTATGAACACTGAAGCTTTCTTT
CDR3: CASSFYGMNTEAFF

size: -
D: TRBD1
J: TRBJ2-7
V: TRBV29-1
DNA: TGCAGCGTTGAAGACCCAGGACAGGGGGCAGGGTACGAGCAGTACTTC
CDR3: CSVEDPGQGAGYEQYF

size: few
D: -
J: TRBJ1-1
V: TRBV7-8
DNA: TGTGCCAGCAGCAACAGGGAGGGAAACACTGAAGCTTTCTTT
CDR3: CASSNREGNTEAFF

size: -
D: -
J: TRBJ2-1
V: TRBV6-1
DNA: TGTGCCAGCAGTTTACAAGTATACAATGAGCAGTTCTTC
CDR3: CASSLQVYNEQFF

size: -
D: -
J: TRBJ2-2
V: TRBV11-2
DNA: TGTGCCAGCAGCTTAGATTACCCCGGGGAGCTGTTTTTT
CDR3: CASSLDYPGELFF